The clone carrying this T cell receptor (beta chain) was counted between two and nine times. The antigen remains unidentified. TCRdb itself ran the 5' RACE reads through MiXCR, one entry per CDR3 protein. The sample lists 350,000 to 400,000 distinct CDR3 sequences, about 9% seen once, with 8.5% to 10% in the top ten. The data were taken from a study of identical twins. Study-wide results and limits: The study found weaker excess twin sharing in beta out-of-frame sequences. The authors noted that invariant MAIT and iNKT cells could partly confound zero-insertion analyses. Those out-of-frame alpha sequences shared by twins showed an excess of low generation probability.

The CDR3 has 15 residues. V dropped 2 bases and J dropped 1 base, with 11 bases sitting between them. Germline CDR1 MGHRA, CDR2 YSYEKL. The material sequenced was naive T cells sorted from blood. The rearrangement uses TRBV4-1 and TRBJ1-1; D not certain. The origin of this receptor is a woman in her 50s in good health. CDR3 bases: TGCGCCAGCAGCCAAAAGGGTCAAGAGAACACTGAAGCTTTCTTT. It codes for CASSQKGQENTEAFF.